The source of this T cell receptor beta chain is a study of T cells in localized non-small cell lung cancer. General study points: Longer overall survival associated with higher blood T cell density; shorter survival with higher adjacent-lung clonality. Measurement of T cell clonality placed uninvolved adjacent lung highest, above the level in tumor. When the top 100 tumor clones were examined, a median about 60 of them also appeared in the adjacent lung, which was paired and uninvolved.

TCRdb's copy holds only in-frame clones and misses some; the assay was immunoSEQ multiplex PCR. The sample includes roughly 35,000 clones, around nine tenths of them seen just once. CDR1 is SGHTA, CDR2 FQGNSA, per germline. V shed 5 bases, J shed 4 bases, and the junction held 3 bases outside the gene matches. This CDR3 contains 13 residues. Points on this clone: The target antigen is unknown.

J is TRBJ1-2 and V is TRBV7-2; 8 bases are shared with TRBD1. The sample in question was peripheral blood, obtained before any cancer treatment. The sequence was obtained from a woman between 40 and 69 years old with stage I lung adenocarcinoma. The CDR3 region has the DNA TGTGCCAGCAGCCGGGACAGGTTCTATGGCTACACCTTC. It is translated as CASSRDRFYGYTF.